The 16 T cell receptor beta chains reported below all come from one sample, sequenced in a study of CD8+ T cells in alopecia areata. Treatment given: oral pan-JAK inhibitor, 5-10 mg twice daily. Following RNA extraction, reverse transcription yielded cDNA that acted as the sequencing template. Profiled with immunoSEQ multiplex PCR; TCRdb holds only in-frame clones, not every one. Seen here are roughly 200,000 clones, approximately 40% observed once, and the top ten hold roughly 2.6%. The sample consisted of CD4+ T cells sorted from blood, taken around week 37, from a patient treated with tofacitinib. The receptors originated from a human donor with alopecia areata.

CDR3 sequence: CASRRTEDYGYTF. In nucleotides, the CDR3 is TGTGCCAGTAGGCGGACAGAGGACTATGGCTACACCTTC. The chain employs TRBV19 and TRBJ1-2; possible D gene TRBD1, 6 bases. Trimming took 6 bases from V and 3 from J, leaving 11 bases between them. There are 13 residues in the CDR3. Germline lookup yields CDR1 LNHDA and CDR2 SQIVND (reference sequence).

Written as DNA, the CDR3 is TGTGCCAGCAGTTCTGGAGGGAGGGCCGCCGAGCAGTTCTTC. It yields the protein CASSSGGRAAEQFF. V usage is TRBV27 and J usage is TRBJ2-1, with 7 bases fitting TRBD2. This CDR3 is 14 amino acids long. Per germline, CDR1 MNHEY and CDR2 SMNVEV (reference sequence). V lost 4 bases and J lost 10; bases outside the gene matches: 10.

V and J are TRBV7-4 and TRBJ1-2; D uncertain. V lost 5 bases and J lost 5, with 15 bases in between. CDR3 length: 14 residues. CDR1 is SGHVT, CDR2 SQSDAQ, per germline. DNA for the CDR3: TGTGCCAGCAGCATCGGACTTTGGGGATATGGCTACACCTTC. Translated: CASSIGLWGYGYTF.

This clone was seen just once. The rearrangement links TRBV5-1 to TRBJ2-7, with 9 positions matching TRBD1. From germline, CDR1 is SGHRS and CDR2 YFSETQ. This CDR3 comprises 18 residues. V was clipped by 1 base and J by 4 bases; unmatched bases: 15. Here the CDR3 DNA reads TGCGCCAGCAGCTTGACTGCATACGGGACAGGGATTCAGTACGAGCAGTACTTC. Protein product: CASSLTAYGTGIQYEQYF.

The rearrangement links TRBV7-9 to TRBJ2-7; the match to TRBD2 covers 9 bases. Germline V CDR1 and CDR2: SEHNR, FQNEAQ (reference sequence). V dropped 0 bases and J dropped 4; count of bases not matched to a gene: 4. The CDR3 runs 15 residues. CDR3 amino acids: CASSLAASGTYEQYF. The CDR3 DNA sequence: TGTGCCAGCAGCTTAGCGGCTAGCGGGACTTACGAGCAGTACTTC.

CDR3 protein: CASSFTYNTGELFF. DNA for the CDR3: TGTGCCAGCAGCTTCACTTACAACACCGGGGAGCTGTTTTTT. The chain is built from TRBV7-2 and TRBJ2-2, with unresolved D. The V end lost 3 bases, the J end lost 2 bases, and 7 bases lay between the germline ends. Germline V gene lookup returns CDR1 SGHTA and CDR2 FQGNSA. CDR3 length equals 14 residues. Full variable domain (rest looked up from reference TRBV7-2 and TRBJ2-2): GAGVSQSPSNKVTEKGKDVELRCDPISGHTALYWYRQSLGQGLEFLIYFQGNSAPDKSGLPSDRFSAERTGGSVSTLTIQRTQQEDSAVYLCASSFTYNTGELFFGEGSRLTVL.

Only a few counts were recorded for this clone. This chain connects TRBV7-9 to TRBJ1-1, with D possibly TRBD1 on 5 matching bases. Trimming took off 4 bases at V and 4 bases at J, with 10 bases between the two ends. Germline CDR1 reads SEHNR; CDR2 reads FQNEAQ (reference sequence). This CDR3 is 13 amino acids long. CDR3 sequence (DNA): TGTGCCAGCAGCTCAACCGACAGCACTGAAGCTTTCTTT. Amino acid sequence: CASSSTDSTEAFF.

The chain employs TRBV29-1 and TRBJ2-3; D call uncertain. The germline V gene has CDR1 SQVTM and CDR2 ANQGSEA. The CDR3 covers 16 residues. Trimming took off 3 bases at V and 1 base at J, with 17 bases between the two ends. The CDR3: CSVEITSLFRTDTQYF. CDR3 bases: TGCAGCGTTGAGATTACGAGCTTATTCCGCACAGATACGCAGTATTTT.

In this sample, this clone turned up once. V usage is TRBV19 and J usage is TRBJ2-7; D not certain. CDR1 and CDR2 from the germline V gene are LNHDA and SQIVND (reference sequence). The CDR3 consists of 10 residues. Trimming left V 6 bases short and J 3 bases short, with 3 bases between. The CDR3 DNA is TGTGCCAGTAGCCTCTACGAGCAGTACTTC. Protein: CASSLYEQYF. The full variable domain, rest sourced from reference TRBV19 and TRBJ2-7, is DGGITQSPKYLFRKEGQNVTLSCEQNLNHDAMYWYRQDPGQGLRLIYYSQIVNDFQKGDIAEGYSVSREKKESFPLTVTSAQKNPTAFYLCASSLYEQYFGPGTRLTVT.

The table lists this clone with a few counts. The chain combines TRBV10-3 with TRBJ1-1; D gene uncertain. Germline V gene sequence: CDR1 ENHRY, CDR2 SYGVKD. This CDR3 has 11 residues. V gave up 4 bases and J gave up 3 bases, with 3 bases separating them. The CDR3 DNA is TGTGCCATCAGTGGTTACACTGAAGCTTTCTTT. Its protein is CAISGYTEAFF.

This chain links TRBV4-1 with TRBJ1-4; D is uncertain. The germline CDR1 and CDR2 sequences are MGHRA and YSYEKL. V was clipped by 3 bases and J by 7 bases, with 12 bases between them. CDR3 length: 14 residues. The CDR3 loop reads CASSQFGKAEKLFF. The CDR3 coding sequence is TGCGCCAGCAGCCAGTTCGGAAAGGCTGAAAAACTGTTTTTT.

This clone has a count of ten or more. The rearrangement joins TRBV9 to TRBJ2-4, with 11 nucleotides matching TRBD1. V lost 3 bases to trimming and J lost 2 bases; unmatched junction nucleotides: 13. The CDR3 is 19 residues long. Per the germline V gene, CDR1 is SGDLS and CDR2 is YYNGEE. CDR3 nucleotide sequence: TGTGCCAGCAGCGCGGGGCCGGGACAGGGGGTCGGATCCAAAAACATTCAGTACTTC. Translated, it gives CASSAGPGQGVGSKNIQYF.

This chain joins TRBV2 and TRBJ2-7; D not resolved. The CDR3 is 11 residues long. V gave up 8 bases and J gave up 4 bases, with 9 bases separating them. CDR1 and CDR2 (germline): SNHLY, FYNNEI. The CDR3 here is CASLVVYEQYF. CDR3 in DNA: TGTGCCAGCCTAGTCGTATACGAGCAGTACTTC.

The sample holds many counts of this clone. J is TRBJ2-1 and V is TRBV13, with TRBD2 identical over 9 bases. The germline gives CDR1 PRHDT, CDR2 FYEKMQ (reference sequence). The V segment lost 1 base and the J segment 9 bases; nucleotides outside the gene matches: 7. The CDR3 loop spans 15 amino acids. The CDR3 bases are TGTGCCAGCAGCTTAGTCGCGGGAGGGGTGACTGAGCAGTTCTTC. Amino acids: CASSLVAGGVTEQFF.

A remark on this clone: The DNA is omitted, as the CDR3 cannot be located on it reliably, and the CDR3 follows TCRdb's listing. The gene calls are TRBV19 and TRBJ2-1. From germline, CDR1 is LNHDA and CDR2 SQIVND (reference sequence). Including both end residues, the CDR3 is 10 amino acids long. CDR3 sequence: CAVGYGTKFF.

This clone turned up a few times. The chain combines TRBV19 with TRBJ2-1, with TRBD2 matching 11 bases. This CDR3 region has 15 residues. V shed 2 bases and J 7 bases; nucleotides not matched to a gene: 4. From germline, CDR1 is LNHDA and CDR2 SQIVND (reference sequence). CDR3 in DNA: TGTGCCAGTAGTATATTGGCTAGCGGGAGGAATGAGCAGTTCTTC. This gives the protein CASSILASGRNEQFF.